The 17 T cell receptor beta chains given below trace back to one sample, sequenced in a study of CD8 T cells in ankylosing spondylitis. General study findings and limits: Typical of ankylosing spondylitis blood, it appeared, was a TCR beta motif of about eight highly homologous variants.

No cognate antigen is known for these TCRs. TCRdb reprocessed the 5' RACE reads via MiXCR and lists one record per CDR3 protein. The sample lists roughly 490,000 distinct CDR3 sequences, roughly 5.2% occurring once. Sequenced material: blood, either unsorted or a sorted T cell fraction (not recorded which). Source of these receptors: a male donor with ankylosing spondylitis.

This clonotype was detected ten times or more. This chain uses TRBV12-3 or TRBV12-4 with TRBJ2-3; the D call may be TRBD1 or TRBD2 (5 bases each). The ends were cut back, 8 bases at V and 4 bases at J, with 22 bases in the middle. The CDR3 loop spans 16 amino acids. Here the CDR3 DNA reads TGTGCCAGCCAACCCAACGTCTGGGGGTCCCCAGATACGCAGTATTTT. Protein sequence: CASQPNVWGSPDTQYF.

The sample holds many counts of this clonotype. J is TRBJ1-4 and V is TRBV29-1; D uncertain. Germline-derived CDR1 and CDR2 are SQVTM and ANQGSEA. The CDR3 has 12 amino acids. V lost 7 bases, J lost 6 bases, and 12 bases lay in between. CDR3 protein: CSACGGDEKLFF. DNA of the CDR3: TGCAGCGCCTGCGGCGGGGATGAAAAACTGTTTTTT.

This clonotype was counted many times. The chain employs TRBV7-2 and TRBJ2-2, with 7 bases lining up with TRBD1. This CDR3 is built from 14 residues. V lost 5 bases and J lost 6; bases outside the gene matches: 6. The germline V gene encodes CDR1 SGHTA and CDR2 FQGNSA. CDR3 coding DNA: TGTGCCAGCAGCCTCACAGGGGTATCCGGGGAGCTGTTTTTT. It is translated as CASSLTGVSGELFF. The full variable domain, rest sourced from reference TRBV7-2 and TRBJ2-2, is GAGVSQSPSNKVTEKGKDVELRCDPISGHTALYWYRQSLGQGLEFLIYFQGNSAPDKSGLPSDRFSAERTGGSVSTLTIQRTQQEDSAVYLCASSLTGVSGELFFGEGSRLTVL.

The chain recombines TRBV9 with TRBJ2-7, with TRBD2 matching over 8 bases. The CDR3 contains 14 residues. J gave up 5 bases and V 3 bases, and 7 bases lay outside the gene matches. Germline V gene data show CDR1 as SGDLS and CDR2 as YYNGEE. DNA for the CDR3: TGTGCCAGCAGCGCCGCGGGGGGTGGCGACGAGCAGTACTTC. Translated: CASSAAGGGDEQYF.

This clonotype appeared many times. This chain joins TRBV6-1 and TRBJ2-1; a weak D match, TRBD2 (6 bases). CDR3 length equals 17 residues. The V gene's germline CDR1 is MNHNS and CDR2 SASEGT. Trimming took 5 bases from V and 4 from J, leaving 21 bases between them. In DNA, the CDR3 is TGTGCCAGCAGTACGGGTTGGGGGGACCCTGAGTACAATGAGCAGTTCTTC. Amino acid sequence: CASSTGWGDPEYNEQFF.

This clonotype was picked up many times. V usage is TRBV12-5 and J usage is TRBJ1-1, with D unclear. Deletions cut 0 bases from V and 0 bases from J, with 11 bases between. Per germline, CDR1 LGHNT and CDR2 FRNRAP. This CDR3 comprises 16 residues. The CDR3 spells CASGLVRGTMNTEAFF. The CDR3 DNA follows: TGTGCTAGTGGTTTGGTACGAGGAACCATGAACACTGAAGCTTTCTTT.

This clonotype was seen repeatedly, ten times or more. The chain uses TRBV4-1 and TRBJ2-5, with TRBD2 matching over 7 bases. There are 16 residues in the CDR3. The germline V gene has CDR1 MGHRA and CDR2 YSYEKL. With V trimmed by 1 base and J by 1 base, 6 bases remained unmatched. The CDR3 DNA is TGCGCCAGCAGCCAAGGGACTAGTCCCCTCCAAGAGACCCAGTACTTC. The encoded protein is CASSQGTSPLQETQYF.

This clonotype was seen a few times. The CDR3 protein is CASSLGGAPNTGELFF. The CDR3 region has the DNA TGTGCCAGCAGCTTGGGGGGGGCGCCGAACACCGGGGAGCTGTTTTTT. V is TRBV5-4 and J is TRBJ2-2; D may match TRBD1 or TRBD2 (6 bases each). Germline V CDR1 and CDR2: SGHNT, YYREEE (reference sequence). This CDR3 is 16 amino acids long. The V end lost 0 bases, the J end lost 0 bases, and 9 bases lay between the germline ends.

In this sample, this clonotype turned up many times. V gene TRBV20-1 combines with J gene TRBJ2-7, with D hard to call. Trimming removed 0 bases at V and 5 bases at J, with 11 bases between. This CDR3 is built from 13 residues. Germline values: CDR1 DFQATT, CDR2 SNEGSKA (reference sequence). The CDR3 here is CSARDTGIDEQYF. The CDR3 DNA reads TGCAGTGCTAGAGACACTGGAATTGACGAGCAGTACTTC.

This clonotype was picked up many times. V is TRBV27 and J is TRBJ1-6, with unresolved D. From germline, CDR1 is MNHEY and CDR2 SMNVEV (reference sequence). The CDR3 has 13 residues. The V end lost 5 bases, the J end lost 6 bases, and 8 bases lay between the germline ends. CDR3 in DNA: TGTGCCAGCAGTCTAGGAGGTAATTCACCCCTCCACTTT. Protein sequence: CASSLGGNSPLHF.

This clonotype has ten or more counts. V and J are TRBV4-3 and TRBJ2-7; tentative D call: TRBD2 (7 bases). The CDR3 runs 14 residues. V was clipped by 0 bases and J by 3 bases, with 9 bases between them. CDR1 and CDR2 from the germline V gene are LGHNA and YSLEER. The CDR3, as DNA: TGCGCCAGCAGCCAAGATAGGGGGGGCTACGAGCAGTACTTC. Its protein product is CASSQDRGGYEQYF.

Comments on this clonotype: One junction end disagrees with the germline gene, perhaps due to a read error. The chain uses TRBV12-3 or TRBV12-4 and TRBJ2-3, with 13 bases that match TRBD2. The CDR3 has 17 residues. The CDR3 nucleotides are TGTACCAGCAGTTCCGGACTAGCGGGGGAGCCCGGGGATACGCAGTATTTT. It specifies CTSSSGLAGEPGDTQYF.

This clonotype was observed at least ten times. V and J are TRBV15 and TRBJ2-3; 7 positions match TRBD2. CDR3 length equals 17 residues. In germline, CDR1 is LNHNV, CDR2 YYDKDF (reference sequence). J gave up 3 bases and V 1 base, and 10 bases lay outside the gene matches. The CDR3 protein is CATSRVSPAGRTDTQYF. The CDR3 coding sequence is TGTGCCACCAGCAGAGTAAGTCCAGCGGGAAGAACAGATACGCAGTATTTT.

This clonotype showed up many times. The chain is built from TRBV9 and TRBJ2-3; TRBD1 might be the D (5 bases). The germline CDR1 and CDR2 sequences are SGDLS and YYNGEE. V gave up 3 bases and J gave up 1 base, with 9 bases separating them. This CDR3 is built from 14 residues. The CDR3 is CASSAGFGTDTQYF. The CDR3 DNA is TGTGCCAGCAGCGCAGGGTTTGGCACAGATACGCAGTATTTT.

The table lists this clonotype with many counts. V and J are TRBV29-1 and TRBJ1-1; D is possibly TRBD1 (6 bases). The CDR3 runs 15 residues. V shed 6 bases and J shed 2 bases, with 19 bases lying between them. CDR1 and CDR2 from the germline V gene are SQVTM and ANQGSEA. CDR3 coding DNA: TGCAGCGTCGCCCGGTTGTACAGGGCTAACACTGAAGCTTTCTTT. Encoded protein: CSVARLYRANTEAFF.

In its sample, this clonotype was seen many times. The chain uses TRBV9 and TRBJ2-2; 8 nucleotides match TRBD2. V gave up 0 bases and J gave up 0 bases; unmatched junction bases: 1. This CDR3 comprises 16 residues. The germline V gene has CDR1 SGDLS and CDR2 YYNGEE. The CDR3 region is CASSVVLAANTGELFF. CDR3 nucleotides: TGTGCCAGCAGCGTAGTACTAGCGGCGAACACCGGGGAGCTGTTTTTT.

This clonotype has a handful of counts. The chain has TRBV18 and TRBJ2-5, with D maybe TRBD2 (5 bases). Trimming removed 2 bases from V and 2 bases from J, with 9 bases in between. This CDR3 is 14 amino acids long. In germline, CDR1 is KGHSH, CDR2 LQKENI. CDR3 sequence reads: CASSPGSTQETQYF. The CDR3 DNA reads TGTGCCAGCTCACCAGGGAGCACGCAAGAGACCCAGTACTTC.